The 20 T cell receptor beta chains below were found in one sample sequenced in a study of cytomegalovirus exposure and HLA in healthy donors. Vbeta (60) and Jbeta (13) primers were used in the PCR. Using immunoSEQ multiplex PCR, the repertoire was profiled, and TCRdb retains in-frame clones only, with some absent. The data contain 110,000 or so clones, approximately 71% of them singletons. Specimen: PBMCs. The origin of the receptors is a woman aged 65 to 85 in good health and CMV-seropositive.

The CDR3 loop reads CASSPSGGARDYGYTF. Here the CDR3 DNA reads TGTGCCAGCAGCCCCAGCGGGGGGGCGCGGGACTATGGCTACACCTTC. The rearrangement joins TRBV7-9 to TRBJ1-2, with TRBD1 as a possible D gene (6 bases). V dropped 5 bases and J dropped 3 bases, with 19 bases sitting between them. CDR1 is SEHNR and CDR2 is FQNEAQ in the germline V gene (reference sequence). The CDR3 has 16 residues.

The chain has TRBV27 and TRBJ1-1, with D maybe TRBD1 (6 bases). Trimming took 5 bases from V and 6 from J, leaving 10 bases between them. The CDR3 is made up of 12 amino acids. Germline V gene data show CDR1 as MNHEY and CDR2 as SMNVEV (reference sequence). As DNA, the CDR3 is TGTGCCAGCAGTACAGGGACGTCTGAAGCTTTCTTT. The encoded protein is CASSTGTSEAFF.

The V gene is TRBV27, the J gene TRBJ2-1; TRBD1 aligns across 7 bases. Germline V CDR1 and CDR2: MNHEY, SMNVEV (reference sequence). The V segment lost 6 bases and the J segment 4 bases; nucleotides outside the gene matches: 3. This CDR3 contains 13 residues. The CDR3 DNA reads TGTGCCAGCAGCGTCAGGGGGTACAATGAGCAGTTCTTC. Protein sequence: CASSVRGYNEQFF.

This clone was picked up a small number of times. The chain carries TRBV5-6 and TRBJ1-4; possible D gene TRBD1, 6 bases. The germline V and J ends were trimmed by 5 bases and 5 bases, with 10 bases remaining between them. This CDR3 has 13 residues. Germline V gene data show CDR1 as SGHDT and CDR2 as YYEEEE. The CDR3: CASSQGRNEKLFF. CDR3 in DNA: TGTGCCAGCAGTCAGGGGCGAAATGAAAAACTGTTTTTT.

This clone was found a few times. The gene calls are TRBV5-8 and TRBJ2-1; unclear D gene. This CDR3 is 14 amino acids long. Germline lookup yields CDR1 SGHTS and CDR2 YDEGEE. Trimming removed 4 bases at V and 7 bases at J, with 15 bases between. The CDR3 DNA reads TGTGCCAGCAGCCCCCGGGTCCTACGAAATGAGCAGTTCTTC. Translation: CASSPRVLRNEQFF.

This clone was picked up a small number of times. This sequence joins TRBV20-1 and TRBJ1-1, with a weak D call TRBD1 (6 bases). V was trimmed by 5 bases and J by 12 bases, leaving 16 bases between them. The CDR3 loop spans 11 amino acids. CDR1 and CDR2 from the germline V gene are DFQATT and SNEGSKA (reference sequence). CDR3 DNA sequence: TGCAGTGCTGAACAGGGCCCAGGAACTTTCTTT. Its protein product is CSAEQGPGTFF.

The rearrangement joins TRBV6-1 to TRBJ2-7; TRBD1 aligns across 9 bases. The CDR3 covers 14 residues. The V gene end was trimmed by 7 bases and the J gene end by 3 bases; junction bases not matched to a gene: 7. The germline V gene encodes CDR1 MNHNS and CDR2 SASEGT. Here the CDR3 DNA reads TGTGCCAGCATAAAGGGACAGGGAATCTACGAGCAGTACTTC. It codes for CASIKGQGIYEQYF.

The genes are TRBV5-8 and TRBJ2-2; 8 bases agree with TRBD1. The CDR3 covers 18 residues. CDR1 is SGHTS and CDR2 is YDEGEE in the germline V gene. J was trimmed by 4 bases and V by 4 bases; bases with no gene match: 15. The CDR3 bases are TGTGCCAGCAGCCGAAACTTCGGACAGGGCTTGAGCACCGGGGAGCTGTTTTTT. Translated, it gives CASSRNFGQGLSTGELFF.

This clone appeared a single time. The chain recombines TRBV9 with TRBJ1-1, with 8 bases fitting TRBD1. This CDR3 is 16 amino acids long. CDR1 is SGDLS and CDR2 is YYNGEE in the germline V gene. V lost 0 bases, J lost 3 bases, and 7 bases stayed unmatched. Here the CDR3 DNA reads TGTGCCAGCAGCGTAGTGTCAGGGGGCCGGGACACTGAAGCTTTCTTT. As protein: CASSVVSGGRDTEAFF.

J is TRBJ2-3 and V is TRBV30; 8 bases match TRBD2. The CDR3 spans 14 residues. Germline lookup yields CDR1 GTSNPN and CDR2 SVGIG (reference sequence). V shed 2 bases and J 2 bases; nucleotides not matched to a gene: 3. CDR3 nucleotides: TGTGCCTGGAGTTACGGGGGGGCCACAGATACGCAGTATTTT. It encodes CAWSYGGATDTQYF.

The V and J genes are TRBV4-1 and TRBJ1-6; D uncertain. Trimming removed 6 bases at V and 14 bases at J, with 17 bases between. The CDR3 has 13 residues. In germline, CDR1 is MGHRA, CDR2 YSYEKL. The CDR3 sequence is CASSEERGWSLHF. DNA for the CDR3: TGCGCCAGCAGTGAAGAGCGTGGGTGGTCCCTCCACTTT.

The chain's CDR3 is CATSPGGYTEAFF. The CDR3 DNA sequence: TGTGCCACCAGCCCCGGTGGTTACACTGAAGCTTTCTTT. The chain joins TRBV15 to TRBJ1-1, with D uncertain. V was clipped by 5 bases and J by 3 bases, with 10 bases between them. CDR3 length: 13 amino acids. Germline V CDR1 and CDR2: LNHNV, YYDKDF (reference sequence).

The V gene is TRBV19, the J gene TRBJ1-2; 7 bases line up with TRBD1. The CDR3 contains 13 residues. V dropped 10 bases and J dropped 0; count of bases not matched to a gene: 5. Germline V gene sequence: CDR1 LNHDA, CDR2 SQIVND (reference sequence). The CDR3 loop is CATGTDANYGYTF. CDR3 sequence (DNA): TGTGCCACCGGGACAGACGCTAACTATGGCTACACCTTC. Full variable domain (missing parts from reference TRBV19 and TRBJ1-2): DGGITQSPKYLFRKEGQNVTLSCEQNLNHDAMYWYRQDPGQGLRLIYYSQIVNDFQKGDIAEGYSVSREKKESFPLTVTSAQKNPTAFYLCATGTDANYGYTFGSGTRLTVV.

V is TRBV18 and J is TRBJ1-4; D is uncertain. Germline lookup yields CDR1 KGHSH and CDR2 LQKENI. This CDR3 region has 14 residues. V lost 8 bases and J 4 bases, leaving 14 bases between the germline ends. This CDR3 is CASQPAGVNEKLFF. DNA of the CDR3: TGTGCCAGCCAACCAGCAGGCGTTAATGAAAAACTGTTTTTT.

This clone was seen once. The chain employs TRBV19 and TRBJ1-2; 7 nucleotides match TRBD1. The CDR3 has 14 residues. Germline CDR1 reads LNHDA; CDR2 reads SQIVND (reference sequence). V was pared by 7 bases and J by 0 bases, with 5 bases of the junction left unmatched. CDR3 amino acids: CASNEGASNYGYTF. CDR3 coding DNA: TGTGCCAGTAACGAGGGGGCGTCTAACTATGGCTACACCTTC.

This sequence joins TRBV7-2 and TRBJ2-7, with D maybe TRBD2 (7 bases). V lost 7 bases to trimming and J lost 2 bases, with 15 bases between them. Germline CDR1 and CDR2: SGHTA and FQGNSA. This CDR3 has 14 amino acids. CDR3 residues: CASTPSGGPYEQYF. CDR3 bases: TGTGCCAGCACCCCCTCCGGGGGGCCCTACGAGCAGTACTTC.

This clone was recorded a few times. The CDR3 reads CASSSGVQETQYF. CDR3 DNA: TGTGCCAGCAGTTCGGGGGTCCAAGAGACCCAGTACTTC. The V and J genes are TRBV27 and TRBJ2-5; D possibly corresponds to TRBD2 (6 bases). The V and J ends lost 4 bases and 1 base respectively, with 7 bases between them. CDR1 is MNHEY, CDR2 SMNVEV, per germline (reference sequence). The CDR3 length is 13 residues.

This clone was found a few times. The chain couples TRBV7-9 to TRBJ1-3; D unclear. This CDR3 is built from 15 residues. V lost 5 bases and J 4 bases, leaving 15 bases between the germline ends. CDR1 is SEHNR, CDR2 FQNEAQ, per germline (reference sequence). The CDR3 sequence: CASSPPLRIGNTIYF. The DNA of the CDR3 is TGTGCCAGCAGCCCCCCTCTTAGAATCGGAAACACCATATATTTT.

The chain carries TRBV7-2 and TRBJ1-6; 11 positions match TRBD1. With 1 base clipped from V and 8 bases from J, the junction kept 4 bases outside the gene matches. This CDR3 is built from 16 residues. Per germline, CDR1 SGHTA and CDR2 FQGNSA. As DNA, the CDR3 is TGTGCCAGCAGCTTAGTGACGGGACAGGGGGATTCACCCCTCCACTTT. Translating gives CASSLVTGQGDSPLHF.

This clone was detected a few times. The rearrangement links TRBV19 to TRBJ1-5; D possibly corresponds to TRBD1 (5 bases). V was trimmed by 4 bases and J by 0 bases, leaving 10 bases between them. Germline V lookup: CDR1 LNHDA, CDR2 SQIVND (reference sequence). This CDR3 has 15 residues. The CDR3: CASSNQQGSNQPQHF. The DNA of the CDR3 is TGTGCCAGTAGTAATCAGCAGGGTAGCAATCAGCCCCAGCATTTT.